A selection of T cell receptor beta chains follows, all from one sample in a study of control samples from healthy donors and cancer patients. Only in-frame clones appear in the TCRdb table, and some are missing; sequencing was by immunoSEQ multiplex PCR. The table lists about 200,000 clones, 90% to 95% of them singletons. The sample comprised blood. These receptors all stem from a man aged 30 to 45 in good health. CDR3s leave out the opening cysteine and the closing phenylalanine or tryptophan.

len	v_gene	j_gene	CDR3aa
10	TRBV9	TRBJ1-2	ASSAEGSGYT
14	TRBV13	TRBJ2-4	ASSFRGSLAKNIQY
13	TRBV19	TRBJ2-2	ASSIPRVGTGELF
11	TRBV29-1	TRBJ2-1	SVRQGAYNEQF
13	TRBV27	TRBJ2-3	ASSLGTGSTDTQY
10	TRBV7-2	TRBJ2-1	ASSNYYNEQF
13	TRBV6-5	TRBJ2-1	ASRTDRGAYNEQF
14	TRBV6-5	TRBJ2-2	ASSYSGHGVTGELF
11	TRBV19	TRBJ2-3	ASSIGLADTQY
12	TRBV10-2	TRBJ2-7	ASSYRGSSYEQY
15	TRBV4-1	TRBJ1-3	ASSQATLAGSGNTIY
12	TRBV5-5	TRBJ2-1	ASSGTSGRNEQF
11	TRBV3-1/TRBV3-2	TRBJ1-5	ASSQSSNQPQH